The 3 T cell receptor beta chains below all came from one sample that was sequenced in a study of CD8 T cells in ankylosing spondylitis. TCRdb analysed the 5' RACE reads with MiXCR anew, one entry per CDR3 protein. The sample lists more than 250,000 distinct CDR3 sequences, 9.5% to 13% seen once, with about 10% in the top ten. The sample consisted of blood, either unsorted or a sorted T cell fraction (not recorded which). These receptors came from a female donor with ankylosing spondylitis or in good health (not recorded which).

Ten or more counts support this clonotype. V and J are TRBV5-1 and TRBJ1-1; no clear D. Trimming stripped 0 bases from V and 4 bases from J, with 7 bases between. Germline V lookup: CDR1 SGHRS, CDR2 YFSETQ. The CDR3 is made up of 13 amino acids. CDR3 sequence: CASSLAISTEAFF. DNA of the CDR3: TGCGCCAGCAGCTTGGCCATCAGCACTGAAGCTTTCTTT.

The CDR3 sequence: CASRGLAGYQETQYF. The CDR3 DNA is TGTGCCAGCAGGGGACTAGCGGGCTACCAAGAGACCCAGTACTTC. The J gene is TRBJ2-5, the V gene TRBV28; 12 bases map to TRBD2. CDR1 MDHEN and CDR2 SYDVKM come from the germline V gene. The CDR3 is 15 residues long. After removal of 6 bases from V and 0 bases from J, the junction contained 2 bases not matched to a gene.

This clonotype was seen many times. This rearrangement joins TRBV5-1 to TRBJ2-7; possible D gene TRBD1, 5 bases. There are 16 residues in the CDR3. V was pared by 0 bases and J by 3 bases, with 16 bases between. Germline V gene lookup returns CDR1 SGHRS and CDR2 YFSETQ. CDR3: CASSLAGIPDRYEQYF. The CDR3 region has the DNA TGCGCCAGCAGCTTGGCAGGGATCCCGGACCGCTACGAGCAGTACTTC.